These 3 T cell receptor beta chains originate from one sample sequenced in a study of T cells in Graves' hyperthyroidism and ophthalmopathy. Researchers took RNA transcripts and amplified the TCR beta CDR3 regions from them. First-round RT-PCR of the TCR CDR3 relied on the HTBI primer set. TCRdb passed the multiplex PCR reads through MiXCR, listing each CDR3 protein once. The repertoire holds about 610,000 distinct CDR3 sequences, with about 43% as singletons. The sequenced material came from peripheral blood or thyroid tissue (not recorded which). The receptors stem from a woman younger than 35 with Graves' hyperthyroidism.

The chain employs TRBV7-8 and TRBJ2-6; D call uncertain. CDR1 and CDR2 (germline): SGHVS, FQNEAQ. The CDR3 covers 16 residues. Trimming pared 3 bases from V and 1 base from J, leaving 10 bases between. The CDR3 protein is CASSLERPSGANVLTF. The CDR3 bases are TGTGCCAGCAGCTTGGAGAGGCCGTCTGGGGCCAACGTCCTGACTTTC. Using reference TRBV7-8 and TRBJ2-6 for the parts outside the CDR3, the full variable domain is GAGVSQSPRYKVAKRGQDVALRCDPISGHVSLFWYQQALGQGPEFLTYFQNEAQLDKSGLPSDRFFAERPEGSVSTLKIQRTQQEDSAVYLCASSLERPSGANVLTFGAGSRLTVL.

This clonotype was observed at least ten times. The chain carries TRBV7-8 and TRBJ1-5, with unresolved D. This CDR3 region has 18 residues. The V gene lost 2 bases and the J gene lost 0 bases, with 17 bases spanning the gap. Looked up from germline, CDR1 is SGHVS and CDR2 is FQNEAQ. The CDR3 DNA is TGTGCCAGCAGCTTACTAAGGGTGGAACTGGTTAGCAATCAGCCCCAGCATTTT. Encoded protein: CASSLLRVELVSNQPQHF.

Turning to this clonotype: One end of the junction varies from germline; a read error may be responsible. This sequence joins TRBV2 and TRBJ2-3; the match to TRBD2 covers 9 bases. The CDR3 length is 14 residues. Germline-derived CDR1 and CDR2 are SNHLY and FYNNEI. This CDR3 is CAGSGLAFTDTQYF. Written as DNA, the CDR3 is TGTGCCGGCAGTGGACTAGCGTTCACAGATACGCAGTATTTT.